This T cell receptor (beta chain) emerged from a study of Ad26.COV2.S vaccination and SARS-CoV-2 variants. Study context: The trial was COV1001 and the donor's arm was Ad26.COV2.S. Ad26.COV2.S given intramuscularly, once or twice 56 days apart. Study-level points and caveats: There was a possibility that the TCR breadth and depth analyses underestimated total T cell responses. Considerable breadth of spike-specific CD8+ and CD4+ T cell responses has reportedly been documented following vaccination.

Germline lookup yields CDR1 LNHDA and CDR2 SQIVND (reference sequence). The length of the CDR3 is 15 residues. Losses at the gene ends were 7 bases for V and 5 bases for J; bases not matched to a gene: 9. Libraries were prepared by immunoSEQ multiplex PCR; TCRdb keeps only in-frame clonotypes and omits some of them. The table lists around 250,000 clones, about 90% of them singletons. Treatment reported: roughly 18 received Ad26.COV2.S at low or high dose, single or two shots; roughly five received placebo; per-sample allocation not given. Each sample was drawn 63 days after the first injection (of vaccine or placebo). A note on this clone: Its target is not known.

The specimen comprised peripheral blood, sampled in a trial of Ad26.COV2.S vaccine versus placebo. The chain combines TRBV19 with TRBJ2-2; 8 bases align to TRBD1. The TCR originated in a person aged 18-65 years who received the Ad26.COV2.S COVID-19 vaccine or a placebo. In nucleotides, the CDR3 is TGTGCCAGTATCCGGACAGGGTCGGGGACCGGGGAGCTGTTTTTT. This encodes CASIRTGSGTGELFF.